This passage covers 10 T cell receptor beta chains from one sample sequenced in a study of blood T cell repertoires in COVID-19. TCRdb keeps only in-frame clones here, not all; method: immunoSEQ multiplex PCR. The sample comprises 200,000 to 300,000 clones, 70% to 90% of which are singletons, and roughly 3.6% rests with the top ten. The sequenced sample consisted of peripheral blood. The receptors stem from a woman between 40 and 50 years old with acute or convalescent COVID-19.

The chain is built from TRBV5-1 and TRBJ2-3, with 7 bases fitting TRBD1. Trimming removed 3 bases from V and 3 bases from J; junction bases left unmatched: 7. Germline V CDR1 and CDR2: SGHRS, YFSETQ. CDR3 length: 15 amino acids. The CDR3 DNA is TGCGCCAGCAGCTCCTCCGGGACAGTGACAGATACGCAGTATTTT. It encodes CASSSSGTVTDTQYF.

For the CDR3, the DNA is TGTGCCAGCAGCTTAGTCGCAGGGCGCACCGGGGAGCTGTTTTTT. Its protein is CASSLVAGRTGELFF. The chain employs TRBV11-3 and TRBJ2-2, with D maybe TRBD1 (5 bases). Germline V gene sequence: CDR1 SGHNT, CDR2 YENEEA. CDR3 size: 15 residues. Trimming cost V 1 base and J 4 bases, with 10 bases left between them.

This chain uses TRBV12-3 or TRBV12-4 with TRBJ1-1; 7 bases are a match to TRBD1. J was trimmed by 8 bases and V by 7 bases; bases with no gene match: 4. There are 11 residues in the CDR3. This CDR3 reads CASIQDREAFF. The CDR3 DNA sequence: TGTGCCAGCATCCAGGACAGGGAAGCTTTCTTT.

On this clone itself: Other DNA sequences of this sample code for an identical CDR3. The chain combines TRBV18 with TRBJ1-2, with D tentatively TRBD1 (6 bases). This CDR3 has 15 amino acids. Germline lookup yields CDR1 KGHSH and CDR2 LQKENI. Deletions cut 3 bases from V and 2 bases from J, with 13 bases between. The CDR3 nucleotides read TGTGCCAGCTCACCGCCGGGGGGCTTCAACTATGGCTACACCTTC. Its translation is CASSPPGGFNYGYTF.

This sequence joins TRBV27 and TRBJ2-3; 10 bases fit TRBD1. Germline trimming cut 0 bases from V and 3 bases from J; bases unmatched to any gene: 3. CDR3 length: 16 residues. Per germline, CDR1 MNHEY and CDR2 SMNVEV (reference sequence). The CDR3 loop reads CASSLSGQGFTDTQYF. Written as DNA, the CDR3 is TGTGCCAGCAGTTTATCGGGACAGGGGTTTACAGATACGCAGTATTTT.

The sample holds a few counts of this clone. The rearrangement links TRBV28 to TRBJ1-6; D may be TRBD1 (6 bases). The CDR3 extends over 14 amino acids. CDR1 and CDR2 (germline): MDHEN, SYDVKM. V lost 5 bases and J lost 6, with 11 bases in between. The CDR3 DNA is TGTGCCAGCAGTCTCCAGGGGTCTAATTCACCCCTCCACTTT. Amino acid sequence: CASSLQGSNSPLHF.

V and J are TRBV5-1 and TRBJ2-2; weak D call: TRBD1 (5 bases). The CDR3 is 14 amino acids. V was cut by 0 bases and J by 6 bases, with 9 bases left in between. The germline V gene encodes CDR1 SGHRS and CDR2 YFSETQ. CDR3 bases: TGCGCCAGCAGCTTGGCCGAGACAGCCGGGGAGCTGTTTTTT. It is translated as CASSLAETAGELFF.

The rearrangement uses TRBV2 and TRBJ2-7, with D possibly matching TRBD2 (5 bases). Trimming removed 8 bases at V and 0 bases at J, with 14 bases between. The CDR3 is 14 amino acids. The germline V gene encodes CDR1 SNHLY and CDR2 FYNNEI. The CDR3 DNA follows: TGTGCCAGCCTAATAGTGGGAGCCTCCTACGAGCAGTACGTC. Translation gives CASLIVGASYEQYV.

The chain recombines TRBV5-1 with TRBJ2-5; 8 positions agree with TRBD2. Losses at the gene ends were 6 bases for V and 5 bases for J; bases not matched to a gene: 9. There are 14 residues in the CDR3. Germline V gene sequence: CDR1 SGHRS, CDR2 YFSETQ. CDR3 region: CASNPGGIRETQYF. CDR3 sequence (DNA): TGCGCCAGCAACCCGGGGGGGATTCGGGAGACCCAGTACTTC.

This clone was counted a few times. The chain uses TRBV27 and TRBJ1-4, with TRBD1 matching 7 bases. Trimming removed 5 bases from V and 5 bases from J; junction bases left unmatched: 8. Germline CDR1 and CDR2: MNHEY and SMNVEV (reference sequence). CDR3 size: 15 residues. The CDR3 loop is CASSHHADRNEKLFF. CDR3 sequence (DNA): TGTGCCAGCAGTCATCACGCGGACAGGAATGAAAAACTGTTTTTT.